A single sample gave rise to the 8 T cell receptor beta chains below, sequenced in a study of post-analysis software for immune sequencing data. Study conclusions and caveats: Among 5 or 6 TRBV segments more frequent in patients than controls were TRBV5-6, TRBV5-1 and TRBV20-1.

For these receptors, no antigen is known. Unique molecular identifiers tagged the TCR beta cDNA libraries. MiXCR, run by TCRdb on the PCR reads, gives a single entry per CDR3 protein. The sample holds 250,000 to 300,000 distinct CDR3 sequences, 35% to 45% seen once. The sample consisted of blood. These receptors were collected from a girl aged 5-17 years with multiple sclerosis.

As for this clonotype: A read error is possible here, since a much larger clone lies one base away. The J gene is TRBJ2-5, the V gene TRBV20-1, with D possibly TRBD2 on 5 matching bases. The CDR3 totals 12 residues. Germline V gives CDR1 DFQATT, CDR2 SNEGSKA (reference sequence). The CDR3: CSADGLQETRYF. The CDR3 bases are TGCAGTGCTGATGGACTGCAAGAGACCCGGTACTTC.

This chain connects TRBV11-2 to TRBJ2-1, with a possible D match to TRBD2 (6 bases). V was shortened by 4 bases and J by 9 bases, with 28 bases between the two germline ends. There are 18 residues in the CDR3. Germline CDR1 SGHAT, CDR2 FQNNGV. The CDR3 coding sequence is TGTGCCAGCAGCTCAAGCGGGTGGGGGGTGGTGGAGTCGGGTGAGCAGTTCTTC. This gives the protein CASSSSGWGVVESGEQFF. Drawing the rest from reference TRBV11-2 and TRBJ2-1, the complete variable domain is EAGVAQSPRYKIIEKRQSVAFWCNPISGHATLYWYQQILGQGPKLLIQFQNNGVVDDSQLPKDRFSAERLKGVDSTLKIQPAKLEDSAVYLCASSSSGWGVVESGEQFFGPGTRLTVL.

This clonotype showed up many times. V gene TRBV2 combines with J gene TRBJ2-3; D ambiguous. Germline lookup yields CDR1 SNHLY and CDR2 FYNNEI. This CDR3 region has 15 residues. The V end lost 4 bases, the J end lost 2 bases, and 13 bases lay between the germline ends. The CDR3 nucleotides read TGTGCCAGCAGTGTAGGCGAGCAGATCACAGATACGCAGTATTTT. Its protein product is CASSVGEQITDTQYF.

This clonotype was recorded at least ten times. The V and J genes are TRBV4-1 and TRBJ1-2; D remains ambiguous. With 3 bases removed from V and 4 bases from J, the gap between germline ends came to 12 bases. The CDR3 spans 14 residues. The V gene's germline CDR1 is MGHRA and CDR2 YSYEKL. The CDR3, as DNA: TGCGCCAGCAGCCAGTTTGCCCAGAGCTATGGCTACACCTTC. Translating gives CASSQFAQSYGYTF.

In this sample, this clonotype turned up many times. The chain employs TRBV28 and TRBJ2-1; 11 nucleotides agree with TRBD1. V lost 2 bases and J lost 6; bases outside the gene matches: 3. The CDR3 has 15 amino acids. Germline V gives CDR1 MDHEN, CDR2 SYDVKM. The CDR3 coding sequence is TGTGCCAGCAGTTTAATCGGGACAGGGGGCAATGAGCAGTTCTTC. It yields the protein CASSLIGTGGNEQFF.

This clonotype was counted many times. The chain joins TRBV27 to TRBJ2-1; TRBD1 aligns across 7 bases. The CDR3 spans 16 residues. From germline, CDR1 is MNHEY and CDR2 SMNVEV (reference sequence). Losses at the gene ends were 6 bases for V and 2 bases for J; bases not matched to a gene: 10. The CDR3 bases are TGTGCCAGCAGCAACAGGGGCGCTACTCCCTACAATGAGCAGTTCTTC. Encoded protein: CASSNRGATPYNEQFF.

This clonotype was detected ten times or more. The chain employs TRBV4-1 and TRBJ2-3; D may be TRBD2 (5 bases). V dropped 2 bases and J dropped 0 bases, with 9 bases sitting between them. Germline assignment: CDR1 MGHRA and CDR2 YSYEKL. The CDR3 contains 15 residues. This CDR3 reads CASSQHGVSTDTQYF. The CDR3 DNA reads TGCGCCAGCAGCCAACACGGGGTTAGCACAGATACGCAGTATTTT.

This clonotype was recorded many times. The chain combines TRBV10-3 with TRBJ2-4; 8 bases match TRBD1. The CDR3 sequence is 15 residues long. V was clipped by 6 bases and J by 0 bases; unmatched bases: 4. From germline, CDR1 is ENHRY and CDR2 SYGVKD. The CDR3 region is CAISPDREAKNIQYF. As DNA, the CDR3 is TGTGCCATCAGCCCGGACAGGGAAGCCAAAAACATTCAGTACTTC.